A single sample gave rise to the 5 T cell receptor beta chains below, sequenced in a study of PD-1 blockade in classical Hodgkin lymphoma. Generated by immunoSEQ multiplex PCR, the TCRdb table keeps only in-frame clones and is missing some. The sample contains 45,000 to 55,000 clones, around 85% of which appear only once. Every one of the patients relapsed after autologous stem cell transplantation (brentuximab vedotin exposure was variable). The starting material was peripheral blood mononuclear cells (PBMCs), obtained at baseline. Receptors were obtained from a human donor with classical Hodgkin lymphoma.

The V and J genes are TRBV2 and TRBJ1-1; 8 bases map to TRBD1. The V gene end was trimmed by 11 bases and the J gene end by 1 base; junction bases not matched to a gene: 6. This CDR3 has 13 amino acids. Looked up from germline, CDR1 is SNHLY and CDR2 is FYNNEI. CDR3 nucleotides: TGTGCCGCCTCAGGGGGCGCGAACACTGAAGCTTTCTTT. This sequence encodes CAASGGANTEAFF.

This clone occurred once. The chain joins TRBV30 to TRBJ2-3, with 7 nucleotides matching TRBD2. This CDR3 spans 14 amino acids. V lost 5 bases and J lost 2; bases outside the gene matches: 7. CDR1 and CDR2 from the germline V gene are GTSNPN and SVGIG (reference sequence). CDR3 region: CAWGRAPSTDTQYF. The DNA of the CDR3 is TGTGCCTGGGGGAGGGCTCCGTCCACAGATACGCAGTATTTT.

This sequence joins TRBV2 and TRBJ2-5; a possible D gene is TRBD2 (6 bases). Trimming pared 3 bases from V and 5 bases from J, leaving 16 bases between. The CDR3 contains 15 residues. Germline V CDR1 and CDR2: SNHLY, FYNNEI. CDR3 region: CASSESGLARETQYF. The CDR3 nucleotides are TGTGCCAGCAGTGAGTCGGGACTCGCGCGGGAGACCCAGTACTTC.

V is TRBV19 and J is TRBJ1-5; no clear D. Germline V gene data show CDR1 as LNHDA and CDR2 as SQIVND (reference sequence). The CDR3 has 14 amino acids. V dropped 2 bases and J dropped 4 bases, with 9 bases sitting between them. CDR3 bases: TGTGCCAGTAGTATAAATATCGATAATCAGCCCCAGCATTTT. It yields the protein CASSINIDNQPQHF.

The chain uses TRBV9 and TRBJ2-7, with 9 positions matching TRBD2. The CDR3 consists of 13 residues. The junction had 5 bases not matched to a gene; V was cut back by 4 bases and J by 6 bases. Germline assignment: CDR1 SGDLS and CDR2 YYNGEE. CDR3 in DNA: TGTGCCAGCAGCCCCGATAGCGGGGGCGAGCAGTACTTC. Amino acid sequence: CASSPDSGGEQYF.